These T cell receptor beta chains were read from a single sample in a study of vaccination and CD4 T cells after COVID-19. MiXCR, applied by TCRdb to the PCR reads, yields one record per CDR3 protein. Of 18,000 or so distinct CDR3 sequences listed, 25% to 30% were seen once; the top ten hold roughly 18%. These receptors' antigens are unknown. Sequencing used cultured CD4+ T cells from blood. The receptors were sampled from a human donor with COVID-19. Both conserved end residues are part of each CDR3. Each record gives: J gene, clone size, V gene, D gene, CDR3 protein, CDR3 DNA. The D gene is left open where the match is weak. Size tells how often a clone was seen (once, few, many) or the class of an expanded clone, and some rows leave it out.

TRBJ1-2 | few | TRBV5-1 | NA | CASSFVLPGVNGYTF | TGCGCCAGCAGCTTTGTCCTGCCCGGGGTTAATGGCTACACCTTC
TRBJ2-7 | NA | TRBV7-2 | NA | CASSSRDLSYEQYF | TGTGCCAGCAGCTCCCGGGACCTTTCCTACGAGCAGTACTTC
TRBJ2-6 | few | TRBV10-3 | TRBD1 | CAISEPGGASGANVLTF | TGTGCCATCAGTGAGCCAGGGGGCGCCTCTGGGGCCAACGTCCTGACTTTC
TRBJ1-2 | NA | TRBV7-2 | NA | CASSSSRDHYGYTF | TGTGCCAGCAGCTCTAGCAGGGATCACTATGGCTACACCTTC
TRBJ2-5 | NA | TRBV20-1 | NA | CSARLAGRKEAQYF | TGCAGTGCTAGACTGGCAGGGAGGAAAGAGGCCCAGTACTTC
TRBJ2-3 | NA | TRBV2 | TRBD2 | CASRQSGGKADTQYF | TGTGCCAGCAGACAAAGCGGGGGGAAGGCAGATACGCAGTATTTT
TRBJ1-6 | NA | TRBV20-1 | TRBD1 | CSATTPGQGGPGSYNSPLHF | TGCAGTGCTACTACCCCGGGACAGGGAGGGCCAGGGTCCTATAATTCACCCCTCCACTTT
TRBJ2-7 | NA | TRBV10-3 | NA | CAISEGPGIYEQYF | TGTGCCATCAGTGAGGGTCCAGGGATCTACGAGCAGTACTTC
TRBJ1-2 | NA | TRBV5-1 | NA | CASSLGWGYTF | TGCGCCAGCAGCTTAGGGTGGGGCTACACCTTC
TRBJ2-5 | NA | TRBV7-9 | TRBD2 | CASSLLIVAGQETQYF | TGTGCCAGCAGCTTATTAATCGTAGCGGGACAAGAGACCCAGTACTTC
TRBJ1-2 | NA | TRBV18 | TRBD1 | CASSPGQDRYGYTF | TGTGCCAGCTCACCGGGACAGGATCGGTATGGCTACACCTTC
TRBJ2-3 | few | TRBV20-1 | TRBD2 | CSARLSAVAGGRKDTQYF | TGCAGTGCTAGACTCTCAGCCGTAGCGGGGGGACGCAAAGATACGCAGTATTTT
TRBJ2-5 | NA | TRBV24-1 | TRBD2 | CATSDLESGGVGKETQYF | TGTGCCACCAGTGATTTGGAAAGCGGGGGGGTTGGAAAAGAGACCCAGTACTTC
TRBJ1-1 | few | TRBV27 | NA | CASQSPTFTEAFF | TGTGCCAGCCAGTCCCCTACGTTCACTGAAGCTTTCTTT
TRBJ1-2 | NA | TRBV9 | TRBD1 | CASSYNVKTGRNYGYTF | TGTGCCAGCAGCTATAATGTCAAGACAGGGAGGAATTATGGCTACACCTTC
TRBJ1-2 | medium-sized | TRBV19 | NA | CASSDRLANYGYTF | TGTGCCAGTAGTGACAGGTTAGCTAACTATGGCTACACCTTC
TRBJ2-2 | NA | TRBV11-1 | NA | CASSLVAGYTGELFF | TGTGCCAGCAGCTTAGTTGCGGGTTACACCGGGGAGCTGTTTTTT
TRBJ2-7 | NA | TRBV5-1 | TRBD1 | CASSSGTGGFEQYF | TGCGCCAGCAGCTCCGGGACAGGGGGTTTCGAGCAGTACTTC
TRBJ1-5 | few | TRBV20-1 | NA | CSARPPGRKDQPQHF | TGCAGTGCTAGACCCCCCGGGAGGAAGGATCAGCCCCAGCATTTT
TRBJ2-7 | NA | TRBV12-3/TRBV12-4 | NA | CASSFVYKVYEQYF | TGTGCCAGCAGTTTTGTTTATAAGGTCTACGAGCAGTACTTC
TRBJ2-1 | few | TRBV27 | NA | CASKWAGGYNEQFF | TGTGCCAGCAAATGGGCAGGGGGGTACAATGAGCAGTTCTTC
TRBJ2-5 | NA | TRBV5-5 | NA | CASTPARGTQETQYF | TGTGCCAGCACTCCCGCCCGGGGGACCCAAGAGACCCAGTACTTC
TRBJ1-6 | few | TRBV11-3 | NA | CASSFFTETNSPLHF | TGTGCCAGCAGCTTTTTTACCGAGACGAATTCACCCCTCCACTTT
TRBJ1-5 | few | TRBV7-2 | NA | CASSLGREDQPQHF | TGTGCCAGCAGCTTAGGCAGGGAGGATCAGCCCCAGCATTTT
TRBJ2-1 | NA | TRBV7-9 | TRBD2 | CASSLGRTSGSDEQFF | TGTGCCAGCAGCTTAGGTAGGACTAGCGGCAGCGATGAGCAGTTCTTC
TRBJ2-5 | NA | TRBV20-1 | NA | CSVTRGQETQYF | TGCAGTGTCACCCGGGGGCAAGAGACCCAGTACTTC
TRBJ1-5 | once | TRBV6-1 | NA | CASSLDIYQPQHF | TGTGCCAGCAGCCTGGACATTTATCAGCCCCAGCATTTT
TRBJ2-7 | NA | TRBV5-6 | TRBD2 | CASSLGLAGGRGNEQYF | TGTGCCAGCAGCCTAGGACTAGCGGGGGGCCGGGGAAACGAGCAGTACTTC
TRBJ1-2 | NA | TRBV19 | NA | CASSISTLYGYTF | TGTGCCAGTAGTATCTCCACACTCTATGGCTACACCTTC
TRBJ2-1 | few | TRBV11-3 | TRBD2 | CASSNRLADEQFF | TGTGCCAGCAGCAACAGACTAGCGGACGAGCAGTTCTTC
TRBJ2-3 | NA | TRBV12-3/TRBV12-4 | TRBD2 | CASSLVAGGDTQYF | TGTGCCAGCAGTTTAGTAGCGGGGGGAGATACGCAGTATTTT
TRBJ1-5 | medium-sized | TRBV19 | NA | CASNPLVSNQPQHF | TGTGCCAGTAATCCCCTAGTTAGCAATCAGCCCCAGCATTTT
TRBJ2-3 | NA | TRBV7-9 | TRBD2 | CASSLTTTSGGSNTQYF | TGTGCCAGCAGCTTAACCACTACTAGCGGGGGCTCCAATACGCAGTATTTT
TRBJ2-5 | NA | TRBV6-5 | NA | CASSYGLGEIQETQYF | TGTGCCAGCAGTTACGGTCTAGGAGAGATACAAGAGACCCAGTACTTC
TRBJ1-1 | medium-sized | TRBV20-1 | NA | CSPRKRTNTEAFF | TGCAGCCCAAGGAAGAGGACAAACACTGAAGCTTTCTTT
TRBJ2-7 | NA | TRBV19 | NA | CASSIQGPGYEQYF | TGTGCCAGTAGTATCCAGGGTCCTGGCTACGAGCAGTACTTC
TRBJ1-5 | medium-sized | TRBV20-1 | NA | CSATTSGYSNQPQHF | TGCAGTGCTACTACCTCGGGGTATAGCAATCAGCCCCAGCATTTT
TRBJ2-4 | NA | TRBV7-2 | NA | CASSSNPGANIQYF | TGTGCCAGCAGCTCCAATCCGGGGGCCAACATTCAGTACTTC
TRBJ1-6 | few | TRBV27 | NA | CASTNRETRGTLHF | TGTGCCAGCACCAACAGGGAAACCCGGGGAACCCTCCACTTT
TRBJ2-1 | few | TRBV7-9 | NA | CASSFRDDLYNEQFF | TGTGCCAGCAGCTTCCGGGACGACCTATACAATGAGCAGTTCTTC
TRBJ1-5 | few | TRBV7-2 | NA | CASSESGYQPQHF | TGTGCCAGCAGCGAATCGGGGTATCAGCCCCAGCATTTT
TRBJ2-1 | NA | TRBV20-1 | NA | CSARLGDAFNEQFF | TGCAGTGCTAGGCTGGGAGATGCCTTCAATGAGCAGTTCTTC
TRBJ1-1 | few | TRBV11-3 | NA | CASSLANEGITEAFF | TGTGCCAGCAGCTTAGCCAATGAGGGGATCACTGAAGCTTTCTTT
TRBJ1-2 | few | TRBV29-1 | NA | CSVDGDGYTF | TGCAGCGTTGACGGGGATGGCTACACCTTC
TRBJ2-5 | NA | TRBV19 | NA | CASRLTGAPKETQYF | TGTGCCAGTAGGTTAACGGGGGCACCAAAGGAGACCCAGTACTTC